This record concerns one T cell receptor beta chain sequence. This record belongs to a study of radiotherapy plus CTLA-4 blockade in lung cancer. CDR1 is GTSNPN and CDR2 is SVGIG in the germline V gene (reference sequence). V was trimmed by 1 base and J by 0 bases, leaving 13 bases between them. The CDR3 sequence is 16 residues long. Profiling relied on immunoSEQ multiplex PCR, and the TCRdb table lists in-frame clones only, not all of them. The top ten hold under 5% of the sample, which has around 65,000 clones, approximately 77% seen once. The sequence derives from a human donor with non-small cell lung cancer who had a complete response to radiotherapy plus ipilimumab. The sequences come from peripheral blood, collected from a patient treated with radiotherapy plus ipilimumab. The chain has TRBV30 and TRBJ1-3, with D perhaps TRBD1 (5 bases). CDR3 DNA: TGTGCCTGGAGTGGGGGGTCAGGCAGCTCTGGAAACACCATATATTTT. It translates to CAWSGGSGSSGNTIYF. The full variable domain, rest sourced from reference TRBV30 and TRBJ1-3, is SQTIHQWPATLVQPVGSPLSLECTVEGTSNPNLYWYRQAAGRGLQLLFYSVGIGQISSEVPQNLSASRPQDRQFILSSKKLLLSDSGFYLCAWSGGSGSSGNTIYFGEGSWLTVV.